A selection of T cell receptor beta chains follows, all from one sample in a study of blood T cell repertoires in COVID-19. Profiled with immunoSEQ multiplex PCR; TCRdb holds only in-frame clones, not every one. Of some 140,000 clones listed, around 80% were seen once; the top ten hold about 2.3%. The source material was PBMCs or T cells enriched from blood (not recorded which). These receptors were taken from a man aged 35 to 55 with acute COVID-19. CDR3s include the opening cysteine and the closing phenylalanine or tryptophan. Fields, in order: J gene, V gene, CDR3 length, D gene, clone size, CDR3 protein, CDR3 DNA. D genes are given only for firm matches. Clone size, where shown, is once, few, many, or a class for clones that have expanded.

J gene: TRBJ2-1; V gene: TRBV5-4; CDR3 length: 16; D gene: .; clone size: .; CDR3 protein: CASSSSGPVSYNEQFF; CDR3 DNA: TGTGCCAGCAGCTCCTCTGGGCCCGTTTCCTACAATGAGCAGTTCTTC
J gene: TRBJ2-2; V gene: TRBV5-1; CDR3 length: 15; D gene: .; clone size: .; CDR3 protein: CASSLGQVNTGELFF; CDR3 DNA: TGCGCCAGCAGCTTGGGGCAGGTTAACACCGGGGAGCTGTTTTTT
J gene: TRBJ2-7; V gene: TRBV19; CDR3 length: 18; D gene: TRBD2; clone size: .; CDR3 protein: CASSTELAGGRRGSEQYF; CDR3 DNA: TGTGCCAGTAGTACTGAACTAGCGGGGGGCCGGAGGGGCTCCGAGCAGTACTTC
J gene: TRBJ2-3; V gene: TRBV30; CDR3 length: 11; D gene: .; clone size: .; CDR3 protein: CAWSVKDTQYF; CDR3 DNA: TGTGCCTGGAGTGTCAAAGATACGCAGTATTTT
J gene: TRBJ1-1; V gene: TRBV7-2; CDR3 length: 14; D gene: .; clone size: .; CDR3 protein: CASSVQGFNTEAFF; CDR3 DNA: TGTGCCAGCAGCGTCCAGGGGTTCAACACTGAAGCTTTCTTT
J gene: TRBJ2-7; V gene: TRBV3-1/TRBV3-2; CDR3 length: 13; D gene: .; clone size: .; CDR3 protein: CASSQGPPYEQYF; CDR3 DNA: TGTGCCAGCAGCCAAGGGCCCCCCTACGAGCAGTACTTC
J gene: TRBJ2-2; V gene: TRBV29-1; CDR3 length: 13; D gene: .; clone size: once; CDR3 protein: CSVDSGPSGELFF; CDR3 DNA: TGCAGCGTTGACTCAGGGCCATCGGGGGAGCTGTTTTTT
J gene: TRBJ1-5; V gene: TRBV5-1; CDR3 length: 15; D gene: .; clone size: .; CDR3 protein: CASSLEGASNQPQHF; CDR3 DNA: TGCGCCAGCAGCTTGGAAGGGGCCAGCAATCAGCCCCAGCATTTT
J gene: TRBJ2-7; V gene: TRBV4-1; CDR3 length: 18; D gene: TRBD2; clone size: .; CDR3 protein: CASSQANLAGGSSYEQYF; CDR3 DNA: TGCGCCAGCAGCCAAGCCAATTTAGCGGGAGGGAGCTCCTACGAGCAGTACTTC
J gene: TRBJ1-2; V gene: TRBV25-1; CDR3 length: 12; D gene: TRBD1; clone size: .; CDR3 protein: CASSDRGLGYTF; CDR3 DNA: TGTGCCAGCAGCGACAGGGGATTGGGCTACACCTTC
J gene: TRBJ2-1; V gene: TRBV6-5; CDR3 length: 13; D gene: .; clone size: .; CDR3 protein: CASKAREWNEQFF; CDR3 DNA: TGTGCCAGCAAGGCCAGGGAATGGAATGAGCAGTTCTTC
J gene: TRBJ2-7; V gene: TRBV11-2; CDR3 length: 14; D gene: .; clone size: .; CDR3 protein: CASSLAQVLYEQYF; CDR3 DNA: TGTGCCAGCAGCTTAGCTCAGGTCCTCTACGAGCAGTACTTC
J gene: TRBJ1-6; V gene: TRBV11-3; CDR3 length: 14; D gene: TRBD1; clone size: .; CDR3 protein: CASSRQGSNSPLHF; CDR3 DNA: TGTGCCAGCAGTCGACAGGGTTCGAATTCACCCCTCCACTTT
J gene: TRBJ1-1; V gene: TRBV7-3; CDR3 length: 13; D gene: TRBD1; clone size: few; CDR3 protein: CASSLQGDTEAFF; CDR3 DNA: TGTGCCAGCAGCTTACAGGGGGACACTGAAGCTTTCTTT
J gene: TRBJ2-6; V gene: TRBV21-1; CDR3 length: 18; D gene: .; clone size: .; CDR3 protein: CASSKGGDGHSGANVLTF; CDR3 DNA: TGTGCCAGCAGCAAAGGGGGGGACGGACACTCTGGGGCCAACGTCCTGACTTTC
J gene: TRBJ2-3; V gene: TRBV5-1; CDR3 length: 16; D gene: TRBD2; clone size: .; CDR3 protein: CASSLVLAGGSDTQYF; CDR3 DNA: TGCGCCAGCAGCTTGGTCCTAGCGGGGGGATCCGACACGCAGTATTTT
J gene: TRBJ2-7; V gene: TRBV29-1; CDR3 length: 12; D gene: TRBD1; clone size: .; CDR3 protein: CSATQGAGEQYF; CDR3 DNA: TGCAGCGCAACACAGGGGGCGGGAGAGCAGTACTTC
J gene: TRBJ1-6; V gene: TRBV7-9; CDR3 length: 13; D gene: .; clone size: .; CDR3 protein: CASIRGPHSPLHF; CDR3 DNA: TGTGCCAGCATAAGAGGGCCCCATTCACCCCTCCACTTT
J gene: TRBJ1-1; V gene: TRBV19; CDR3 length: 14; D gene: .; clone size: .; CDR3 protein: CASSIRGLSAEAFF; CDR3 DNA: TGTGCCAGTAGTATCCGGGGGTTGAGCGCTGAAGCTTTCTTT
J gene: TRBJ1-3; V gene: TRBV11-2; CDR3 length: 18; D gene: .; clone size: .; CDR3 protein: CASSFDRTRSSSGNTIYF; CDR3 DNA: TGTGCCAGCAGCTTCGACAGGACCCGATCCTCCTCTGGAAACACCATATATTTT
J gene: TRBJ2-7; V gene: TRBV18; CDR3 length: 13; D gene: .; clone size: .; CDR3 protein: CASSSGSYYEQYF; CDR3 DNA: TGTGCCAGCTCGAGCGGGTCTTACTACGAGCAGTACTTC
J gene: TRBJ1-2; V gene: TRBV6-5; CDR3 length: 14; D gene: TRBD1; clone size: once; CDR3 protein: CASRKTGGSLGYTF; CDR3 DNA: TGTGCCAGCAGAAAGACAGGGGGCTCCCTCGGCTACACCTTC
J gene: TRBJ1-4; V gene: TRBV2; CDR3 length: 15; D gene: .; clone size: few; CDR3 protein: CASSRQLPTNEKLFF; CDR3 DNA: TGTGCCAGCAGTAGACAGCTGCCAACTAATGAAAAACTGTTTTTT
J gene: TRBJ2-7; V gene: TRBV10-3; CDR3 length: 12; D gene: .; clone size: once; CDR3 protein: CAISESSGEQYF; CDR3 DNA: TGTGCCATCAGTGAGTCTTCGGGGGAGCAGTACTTC
J gene: TRBJ1-1; V gene: TRBV19; CDR3 length: 13; D gene: .; clone size: .; CDR3 protein: CASRQQGNTEAFF; CDR3 DNA: TGTGCCAGCCGACAACAGGGGAACACTGAAGCTTTCTTT
J gene: TRBJ1-5; V gene: TRBV5-8; CDR3 length: 16; D gene: .; clone size: .; CDR3 protein: CASTHGAGHSNQPQHF; CDR3 DNA: TGTGCCAGCACCCATGGGGCAGGCCATAGCAATCAGCCCCAGCATTTT
J gene: TRBJ2-2; V gene: TRBV15; CDR3 length: 13; D gene: .; clone size: .; CDR3 protein: CATYSSDPGELFF; CDR3 DNA: TGTGCCACCTATTCTAGCGATCCCGGGGAGCTGTTTTTT
J gene: TRBJ2-1; V gene: TRBV7-2; CDR3 length: 15; D gene: TRBD2; clone size: .; CDR3 protein: CASSPSGASYNEQFF; CDR3 DNA: TGTGCCAGCAGCCCTAGCGGAGCCTCCTACAATGAGCAGTTCTTC
J gene: TRBJ1-5; V gene: TRBV6-4; CDR3 length: 15; D gene: TRBD1; clone size: .; CDR3 protein: CASSATGGAGQPQHF; CDR3 DNA: TGTGCCAGCAGTGCCACAGGGGGCGCAGGACAGCCCCAGCATTTT
J gene: TRBJ2-7; V gene: TRBV29-1; CDR3 length: 13; D gene: .; clone size: .; CDR3 protein: CSVRQVFSYEQYF; CDR3 DNA: TGCAGCGTCCGACAGGTATTCTCCTACGAGCAGTACTTC
J gene: TRBJ1-5; V gene: TRBV18; CDR3 length: 14; D gene: TRBD1; clone size: .; CDR3 protein: CASSGTESNQPQHF; CDR3 DNA: TGTGCCAGCTCTGGGACAGAAAGCAATCAGCCCCAGCATTTT
J gene: TRBJ2-5; V gene: TRBV29-1; CDR3 length: 12; D gene: TRBD2; clone size: .; CDR3 protein: CSVVGGGETQYF; CDR3 DNA: TGCAGCGTTGTCGGCGGGGGAGAGACCCAGTACTTC
J gene: TRBJ2-7; V gene: TRBV9; CDR3 length: 15; D gene: .; clone size: .; CDR3 protein: CASSFGGSSSYEQYF; CDR3 DNA: TGTGCCAGCAGCTTTGGGGGGAGCAGCTCCTACGAGCAGTACTTC
J gene: TRBJ1-2; V gene: TRBV7-6; CDR3 length: 13; D gene: TRBD1; clone size: .; CDR3 protein: CASSSTGVRGYTF; CDR3 DNA: TGTGCCAGCAGCTCGACAGGGGTTCGGGGCTACACCTTC
J gene: TRBJ1-5; V gene: TRBV9; CDR3 length: 15; D gene: TRBD1; clone size: .; CDR3 protein: CASSETGGMDQPQHF; CDR3 DNA: TGTGCCAGCAGCGAGACAGGGGGTATGGATCAGCCCCAGCATTTT
J gene: TRBJ2-7; V gene: TRBV5-1; CDR3 length: 14; D gene: .; clone size: .; CDR3 protein: CASSLAGANYEQYF; CDR3 DNA: TGCGCCAGCAGCTTGGCAGGGGCCAACTACGAGCAGTACTTC
J gene: TRBJ1-3; V gene: TRBV5-1; CDR3 length: 17; D gene: .; clone size: .; CDR3 protein: CASSPTGSAVSGNTIYF; CDR3 DNA: TGCGCCAGCAGCCCAACAGGGTCCGCAGTCTCTGGAAACACCATATATTTT
J gene: TRBJ2-7; V gene: TRBV7-9; CDR3 length: 15; D gene: TRBD1; clone size: .; CDR3 protein: CASSPRGQGFYEQYF; CDR3 DNA: TGTGCCAGCAGCCCAAGAGGACAGGGGTTCTACGAGCAGTACTTC
J gene: TRBJ1-2; V gene: TRBV6-4; CDR3 length: 17; D gene: .; clone size: .; CDR3 protein: CASSDSKWQILGYGYTF; CDR3 DNA: TGTGCCAGCAGTGACTCGAAATGGCAGATCCTCGGGTATGGCTACACCTTC
J gene: TRBJ2-1; V gene: TRBV5-1; CDR3 length: 14; D gene: TRBD2; clone size: .; CDR3 protein: CASSPLAGDVEQFF; CDR3 DNA: TGCGCCAGCAGCCCCTTAGCGGGGGACGTTGAGCAGTTCTTC
J gene: TRBJ1-5; V gene: TRBV3-1/TRBV3-2; CDR3 length: 13; D gene: .; clone size: .; CDR3 protein: CASSPLDNQPQHF; CDR3 DNA: TGTGCCAGCAGCCCTCTAGACAATCAGCCCCAGCATTTT
J gene: TRBJ2-7; V gene: TRBV11-2; CDR3 length: 11; D gene: .; clone size: .; CDR3 protein: CASRRLNEQYF; CDR3 DNA: TGTGCCAGCAGACGCCTAAACGAGCAGTACTTC
J gene: TRBJ2-1; V gene: TRBV15; CDR3 length: 16; D gene: .; clone size: .; CDR3 protein: CATSRDRESSYNEQFF; CDR3 DNA: TGTGCCACCAGCAGAGATCGAGAATCCTCCTACAATGAGCAGTTCTTC
J gene: TRBJ2-7; V gene: TRBV9; CDR3 length: 16; D gene: .; clone size: .; CDR3 protein: CASSDSPRRRDREQYF; CDR3 DNA: TGTGCCAGCAGCGACTCCCCCCGACGCAGGGATCGGGAGCAGTACTTC
J gene: TRBJ1-2; V gene: TRBV6-5; CDR3 length: 15; D gene: .; clone size: .; CDR3 protein: CASSQPGLNNYGYTF; CDR3 DNA: TGTGCCAGCAGCCAACCGGGACTCAACAACTATGGCTACACCTTC
J gene: TRBJ1-5; V gene: TRBV27; CDR3 length: 15; D gene: .; clone size: .; CDR3 protein: CASSFSGGGNQPQHF; CDR3 DNA: TGTGCCAGCAGTTTTAGTGGTGGTGGCAATCAGCCCCAGCATTTT
J gene: TRBJ2-5; V gene: TRBV7-6; CDR3 length: 14; D gene: .; clone size: .; CDR3 protein: CASSLSRGQETQYF; CDR3 DNA: TGTGCCAGCAGCTTAAGTCGAGGACAAGAGACCCAGTACTTC
J gene: TRBJ1-1; V gene: TRBV6-5; CDR3 length: 13; D gene: .; clone size: .; CDR3 protein: CASGQPKNTEAFF; CDR3 DNA: TGTGCCAGCGGACAGCCTAAGAACACTGAAGCTTTCTTT
J gene: TRBJ2-2; V gene: TRBV19; CDR3 length: 16; D gene: .; clone size: .; CDR3 protein: CASRGRQSHNTGELFF; CDR3 DNA: TGTGCCAGTAGGGGAAGACAGTCACATAACACCGGGGAGCTGTTTTTT
J gene: TRBJ1-4; V gene: TRBV2; CDR3 length: 16; D gene: .; clone size: .; CDR3 protein: CASRDRRGILIEKLFF; CDR3 DNA: TGTGCCAGCAGAGACCGACGGGGAATACTAATTGAAAAACTGTTTTTT
J gene: TRBJ2-7; V gene: TRBV2; CDR3 length: 14; D gene: .; clone size: few; CDR3 protein: CASRQQGSSYEQYF; CDR3 DNA: TGTGCCAGCAGACAACAGGGTTCGTCCTACGAGCAGTACTTC
J gene: TRBJ2-7; V gene: TRBV11-3; CDR3 length: 13; D gene: .; clone size: few; CDR3 protein: CASSRGFNHEQYF; CDR3 DNA: TGTGCCAGCAGCCGAGGATTCAACCACGAGCAGTACTTC
J gene: TRBJ1-4; V gene: TRBV2; CDR3 length: 14; D gene: .; clone size: .; CDR3 protein: CASIKSRVNEKLFF; CDR3 DNA: TGTGCCAGCATAAAGTCAAGAGTTAATGAAAAACTGTTTTTT